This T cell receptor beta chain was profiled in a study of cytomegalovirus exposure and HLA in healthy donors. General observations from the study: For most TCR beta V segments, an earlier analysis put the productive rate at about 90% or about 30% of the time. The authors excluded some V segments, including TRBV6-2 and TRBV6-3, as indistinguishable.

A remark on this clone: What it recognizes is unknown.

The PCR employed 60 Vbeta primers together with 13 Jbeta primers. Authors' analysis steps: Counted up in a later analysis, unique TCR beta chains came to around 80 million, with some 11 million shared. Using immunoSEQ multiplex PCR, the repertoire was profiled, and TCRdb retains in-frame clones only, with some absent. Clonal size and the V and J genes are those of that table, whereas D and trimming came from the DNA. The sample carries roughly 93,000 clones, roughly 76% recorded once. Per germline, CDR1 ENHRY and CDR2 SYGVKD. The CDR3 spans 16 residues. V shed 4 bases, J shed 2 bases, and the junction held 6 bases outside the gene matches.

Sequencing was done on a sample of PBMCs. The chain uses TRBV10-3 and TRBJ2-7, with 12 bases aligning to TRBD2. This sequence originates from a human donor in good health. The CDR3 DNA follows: TGTGCCATCAGTGTTGGGACTAGCGGGCTCACCTACGAGCAGTACTTC. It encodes CAISVGTSGLTYEQYF.